This T cell receptor (beta chain) was captured in a study of CD8 T cells in ankylosing spondylitis. Germline CDR1 DFQATT, CDR2 SNEGSKA (reference sequence). The CDR3 runs 14 residues. Trimming cost V 3 bases and J 9 bases, with 18 bases left between them. This clonotype appeared many times. 5'-RACE, quantitative and with molecular barcodes, yielded the TCR beta libraries. MiXCR was run by TCRdb on the 5' RACE reads, yielding one entry per CDR3 protein. Here the sample spans 150,000 to 200,000 distinct CDR3 sequences, around 13% being singletons. The rearrangement links TRBV20-1 to TRBJ2-1, with D perhaps matching TRBD1 (6 bases). The sequence was obtained from a female donor with ankylosing spondylitis or in good health (not recorded which). The sample was blood, either unsorted or a sorted T cell fraction (not recorded which). CDR3 region: CSASGPRGYGEQFF. DNA of the CDR3: TGCAGTGCTAGCGGGCCCAGGGGATATGGTGAGCAGTTCTTC.